Reported below is one T cell receptor beta chain. This specimen belongs to a study of blood T cell repertoires in COVID-19. Study-level background: The United States, Italy and Spain provided the acute and convalescent COVID-19 samples. Nucleic acid was either cDNA or gDNA, and it came from T cells, B-cell-depleted T cells, or PBMCs.

Original processing methods: Amplification from reference gene primers served as the basis for estimated nucleated cell counts. The method was immunoSEQ multiplex PCR; TCRdb's version includes in-frame clones alone and lacks a portion of them. V and J calls and clone size are copied from that table; D and trimming were computed from the DNA. The data contain under 90,000 clones, 65% to 90% of them seen just once; the ten biggest clones take up 40% to 45%. Trimming shortened V by 0 bases and J by 3 bases, and 10 bases separated the two germline ends. This CDR3 region has 15 residues. Germline V lookup: CDR1 SGHRS, CDR2 YFSETQ.

The clonotype comes from a man aged 80 or over with acute or convalescent COVID-19. The chain joins TRBV5-1 to TRBJ2-1, with a tentative D call TRBD2 (6 bases). The sample taken for sequencing was peripheral blood. The CDR3 DNA is TGCGCCAGCAGCTTGGTCGGGGGAGACTACAATGAGCAGTTCTTC. Translation gives CASSLVGGDYNEQFF.